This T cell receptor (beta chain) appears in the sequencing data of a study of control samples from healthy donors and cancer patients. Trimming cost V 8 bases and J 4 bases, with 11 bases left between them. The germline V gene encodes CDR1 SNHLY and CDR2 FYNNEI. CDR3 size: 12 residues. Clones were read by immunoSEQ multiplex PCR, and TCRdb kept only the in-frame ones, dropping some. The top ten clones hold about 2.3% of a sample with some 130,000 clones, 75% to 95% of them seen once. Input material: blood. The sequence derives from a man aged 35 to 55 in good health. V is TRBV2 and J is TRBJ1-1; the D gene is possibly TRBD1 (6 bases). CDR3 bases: TGTGCCAGCGGACCAGGGGTCACTGAAGCTTTCTTT. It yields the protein CASGPGVTEAFF.